This record concerns one T cell receptor (beta chain) sequence. This specimen belongs to a study of blood T cell repertoires in COVID-19. As for the study in general: T cells, B-cell-depleted T cells, or PBMCs supplied cDNA or gDNA.

Original handling: Amplifying reference gene primers gave estimates of nucleated cell counts. TCRdb keeps only in-frame clones here, not all; method: immunoSEQ multiplex PCR. That table furnishes V, J and clone size, whereas the DNA furnished D and trimming. This sample has 300,000 or so clones, with over 80% found just once. The length of the CDR3 is 14 residues. CDR1 and CDR2 from the germline V gene are SGDLS and YYNGEE. Germline trimming cut 4 bases from V and 9 bases from J; bases unmatched to any gene: 12. This sequence originates from a woman aged 40-49 years with acute or convalescent COVID-19. This chain uses TRBV9 with TRBJ2-5; 7 nucleotides line up with TRBD1. The sequencing sample was made of peripheral blood. DNA for the CDR3: TGTGCCAGCAGCCCACAGACAGGGCCCTGGGCCCAGTACTTC. It codes for CASSPQTGPWAQYF.